This T cell receptor (beta chain) came from a study of response to subunit inactivated influenza vaccine listed by TCRdb under 2018. About the study as a whole: To follow how T cells responded to a trivalent subunit inactivated influenza vaccine, the researchers relied on deep quantitative profiling of the T cell receptor repertoire.

The study at large found these results: The authors suggested that each seasonal influenza vaccination may recruit only a limited number of new T cells.

Receptors were amplified or captured by RT-PCR. The run used an Illumina HiSeq 2500. Clones were called with MiXCR by TCRdb after fastp trimmed the public reads at Q25, and only in-frame beta chains were retained. Here each entry gathers all rows of one CDR3 protein and keeps the most common genes and DNA. Recorded for this sample are 710,000 or so distinct CDR3 sequences; roughly 14% of them occurred a single time. The ten largest clones take up 9.5% to 13% of the sample. Note on this clonotype: The clone's antigen remains unknown. Base qualities are not recorded, but no much larger clone differs from it by a single base.

Measured from the cysteine to the phenylalanine, the CDR3 is 14 residues long. Only the CDR3 DNA stays, 42 bases, in frame from base 1. Sequences were derived from PBMCs from blood, sampled 11 to 12 days after vaccination. The chain uses TRBV21-1 and TRBJ1-4; the listed D gene, TRBD1, was not tested against the DNA. TRBV21-1 is deemed a pseudogene. This receptor was obtained from a man aged 45 to 65 who received an inactivated influenza vaccine. Donor details come from another sample of the same person, matched by shared clones. The CDR3 region has the sequence CASSKQGANEKLFF. At the DNA level, the sequence is TGTGCCAGCAGCAAACAGGGGGCGAATGAAAAACTGTTTTTT.